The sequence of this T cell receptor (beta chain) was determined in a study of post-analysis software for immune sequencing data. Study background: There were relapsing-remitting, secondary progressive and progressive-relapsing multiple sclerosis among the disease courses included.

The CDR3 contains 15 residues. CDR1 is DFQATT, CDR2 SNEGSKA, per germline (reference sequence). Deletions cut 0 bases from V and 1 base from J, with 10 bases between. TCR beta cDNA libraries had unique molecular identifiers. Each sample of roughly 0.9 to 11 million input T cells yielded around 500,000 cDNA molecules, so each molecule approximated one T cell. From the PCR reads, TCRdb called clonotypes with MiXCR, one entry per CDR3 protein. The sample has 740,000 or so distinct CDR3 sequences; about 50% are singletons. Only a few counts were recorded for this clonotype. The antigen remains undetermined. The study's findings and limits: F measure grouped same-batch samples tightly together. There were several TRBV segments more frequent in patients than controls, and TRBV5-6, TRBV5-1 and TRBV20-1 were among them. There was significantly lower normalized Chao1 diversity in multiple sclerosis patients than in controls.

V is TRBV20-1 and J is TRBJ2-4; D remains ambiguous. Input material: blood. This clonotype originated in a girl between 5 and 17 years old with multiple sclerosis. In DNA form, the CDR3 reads TGCAGTGCTAGAGATCTCACTGGCGCCAAAAACATTCAGTACTTC. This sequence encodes CSARDLTGAKNIQYF.